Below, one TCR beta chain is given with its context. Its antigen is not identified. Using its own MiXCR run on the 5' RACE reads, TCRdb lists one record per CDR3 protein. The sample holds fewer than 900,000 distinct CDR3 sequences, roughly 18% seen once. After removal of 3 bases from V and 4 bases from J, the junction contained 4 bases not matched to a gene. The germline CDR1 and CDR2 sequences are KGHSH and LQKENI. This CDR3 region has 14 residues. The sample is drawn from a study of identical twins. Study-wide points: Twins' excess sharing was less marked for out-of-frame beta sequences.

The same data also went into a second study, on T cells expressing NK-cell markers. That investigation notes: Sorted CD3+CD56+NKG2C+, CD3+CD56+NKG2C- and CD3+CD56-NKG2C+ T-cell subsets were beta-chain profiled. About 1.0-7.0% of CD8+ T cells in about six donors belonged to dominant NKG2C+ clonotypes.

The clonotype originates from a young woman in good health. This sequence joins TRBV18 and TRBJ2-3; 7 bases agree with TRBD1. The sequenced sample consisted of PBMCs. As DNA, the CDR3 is TGTGCCAGCTCACCCGACAGGGCAGCAGATACGCAGTATTTT. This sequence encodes CASSPDRAADTQYF. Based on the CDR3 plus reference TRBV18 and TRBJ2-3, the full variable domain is NAGVMQNPRHLVRRRGQEARLRCSPMKGHSHVYWYRQLPEEGLKFMVYLQKENIIDESGMPKERFSAEFPKEGPSILRIQQVVRGDSAAYFCASSPDRAADTQYFGPGTRLTVL.